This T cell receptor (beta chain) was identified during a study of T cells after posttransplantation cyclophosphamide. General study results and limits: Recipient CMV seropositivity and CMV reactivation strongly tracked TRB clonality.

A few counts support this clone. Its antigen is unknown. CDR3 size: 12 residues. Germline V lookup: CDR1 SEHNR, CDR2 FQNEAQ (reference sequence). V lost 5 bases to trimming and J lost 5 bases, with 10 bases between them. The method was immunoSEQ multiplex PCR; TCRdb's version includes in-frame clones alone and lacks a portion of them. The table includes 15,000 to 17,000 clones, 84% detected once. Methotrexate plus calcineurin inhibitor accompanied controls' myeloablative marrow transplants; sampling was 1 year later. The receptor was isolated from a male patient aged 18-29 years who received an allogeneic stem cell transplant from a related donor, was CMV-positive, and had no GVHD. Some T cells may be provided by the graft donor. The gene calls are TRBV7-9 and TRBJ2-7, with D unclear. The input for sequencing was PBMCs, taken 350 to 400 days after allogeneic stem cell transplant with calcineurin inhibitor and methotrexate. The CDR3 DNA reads TGTGCCAGCAGCGTCTCCTATAACGAGCAGTACTTC. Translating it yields CASSVSYNEQYF.